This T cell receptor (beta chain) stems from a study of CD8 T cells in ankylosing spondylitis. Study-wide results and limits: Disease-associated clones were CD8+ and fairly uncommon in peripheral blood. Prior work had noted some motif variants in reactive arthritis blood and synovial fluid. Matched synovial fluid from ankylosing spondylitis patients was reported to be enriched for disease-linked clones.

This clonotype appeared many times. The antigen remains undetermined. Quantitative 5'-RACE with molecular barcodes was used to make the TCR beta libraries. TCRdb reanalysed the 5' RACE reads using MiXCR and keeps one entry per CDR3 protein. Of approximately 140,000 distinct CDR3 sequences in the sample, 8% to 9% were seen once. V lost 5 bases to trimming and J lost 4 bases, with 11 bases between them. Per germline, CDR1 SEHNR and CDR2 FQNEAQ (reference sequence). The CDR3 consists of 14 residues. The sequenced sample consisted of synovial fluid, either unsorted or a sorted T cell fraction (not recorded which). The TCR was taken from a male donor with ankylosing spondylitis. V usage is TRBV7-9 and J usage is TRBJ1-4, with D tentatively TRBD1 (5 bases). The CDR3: CASSAPGLNEKLFF. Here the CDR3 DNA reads TGTGCCAGCAGCGCCCCGGGGCTTAATGAAAAACTGTTTTTT.